This T cell receptor (beta chain) derives from a study of T cell changes during pregnancy in multiple sclerosis. This CDR3 spans 13 amino acids. Germline CDR1 reads MRHNA; CDR2 reads SNTAGT. The ends were cut back, 5 bases at V and 1 base at J, with 8 bases in the middle. Assay: immunoSEQ multiplex PCR; the TCRdb copy retains only in-frame clones and omits some. This table holds 40,000 to 55,000 clones, approximately 92% found once. The sample holds a few counts of this clone. This chain joins TRBV6-4 and TRBJ1-1; tentative D call: TRBD1 (5 bases). The origin of this receptor is a female donor with multiple sclerosis, enrolled in a pregnancy study. The source was CD4+ T cells from peripheral blood mononuclear cells, collected in the third trimester of pregnancy. The CDR3 here is CASSSGQNTEAFF. CDR3 bases: TGTGCCAGCAGTTCTGGACAGAACACTGAAGCTTTCTTT.